These 30 T cell receptor beta chains came from one sample sequenced in a study of blood T cell repertoires in COVID-19. Libraries were prepared by immunoSEQ multiplex PCR; TCRdb keeps only in-frame clonotypes and omits some of them. The sample holds more than 110,000 clones, over 65% seen once. Sequencing was done on a sample of peripheral blood. The receptors come from a woman older than 75 with active or convalescent COVID-19.

The chain recombines TRBV5-8 with TRBJ2-5; D is perhaps TRBD1 (6 bases). In germline, CDR1 is SGHTS, CDR2 YDEGEE. The CDR3 totals 17 residues. Between the trimmed V and J ends, which lost 4 bases and 5 bases, there was a span of 24 bases. The CDR3 region is CASSPPPGHNPVETQYF. The CDR3 region has the DNA TGTGCCAGCAGCCCCCCCCCGGGACACAACCCCGTGGAGACCCAGTACTTC.

V gene TRBV5-6 combines with J gene TRBJ1-6; 7 positions match TRBD1. Trimming cost V 5 bases and J 7 bases; bases outside gene matches: 12. Germline V gives CDR1 SGHDT, CDR2 YYEEEE. The CDR3 has 16 amino acids. In DNA, the CDR3 is TGTGCCAGCAGGAAACAGGGGACCCAAAAAAATTCACCCCTCCACTTT. The encoded protein is CASRKQGTQKNSPLHF.

This rearrangement joins TRBV5-1 to TRBJ2-3; 8 nucleotides line up with TRBD2. The CDR3 loop spans 16 amino acids. J gave up 5 bases and V 2 bases, and 10 bases lay outside the gene matches. CDR1 SGHRS and CDR2 YFSETQ come from the germline V gene. CDR3 residues: CASSLRPRGGIDTQYF. CDR3 DNA: TGCGCCAGCAGCTTACGACCACGGGGGGGCATAGATACGCAGTATTTT. Drawing the rest from reference TRBV5-1 and TRBJ2-3, the complete variable domain is KAGVTQTPRYLIKTRGQQVTLSCSPISGHRSVSWYQQTPGQGLQFLFEYFSETQRNKGNFPGRFSGRQFSNSRSEMNVSTLELGDSALYLCASSLRPRGGIDTQYFGPGTRLTVL.

The chain joins TRBV7-9 to TRBJ1-4, with TRBD1 matching over 8 bases. CDR3 size: 14 residues. The trim removed 2 bases at V and 8 bases at J, leaving 4 bases unmatched. Germline V gene lookup returns CDR1 SEHNR and CDR2 FQNEAQ (reference sequence). The DNA for the CDR3 is TGTGCCAGCAGCTTACAGGGGGCGTTGGAAAAACTGTTTTTT. This encodes CASSLQGALEKLFF.

Only one count was recorded for this clone. J is TRBJ1-5 and V is TRBV19; D gene unclear. Trimming left V 6 bases short and J 0 bases short, with 12 bases between. The CDR3 covers 15 residues. Germline values: CDR1 LNHDA, CDR2 SQIVND (reference sequence). The CDR3 DNA follows: TGTGCCAGTAGGACCCACGGGAGTAGCAATCAGCCCCAGCATTTT. Residues: CASRTHGSSNQPQHF.

The chain has TRBV6-2 or TRBV6-3 and TRBJ2-1; 7 positions match TRBD1. Germline values: CDR1 MNHEY, CDR2 SVGEGT. J gave up 0 bases and V 4 bases, and 3 bases lay outside the gene matches. The CDR3 runs 15 residues. CDR3 residues: CASSLGDSSYNEQFF. The CDR3 nucleotides read TGTGCCAGCAGTTTAGGGGACAGCTCCTACAATGAGCAGTTCTTC.

Of note for this clone: Other DNA sequences of this sample code for an identical CDR3. CDR3 sequence reads: CASSQGAHNEKLFF. CDR3 DNA: TGCGCCAGCAGCCAAGGGGCCCATAATGAAAAACTGTTTTTT. The chain joins TRBV4-3 to TRBJ1-4; D is undetermined. The CDR3 covers 14 residues. CDR1 and CDR2 from the germline V gene are LGHNA and YSLEER. V shed 1 base and J shed 4 bases, with 7 bases lying between them.

This clone was recorded a few times. This sequence joins TRBV18 and TRBJ1-1, with D tentatively TRBD1 (5 bases). Trimming removed 3 bases from V and 1 base from J, with 6 bases in between. Germline assignment: CDR1 KGHSH and CDR2 LQKENI. The CDR3 sequence is 13 residues long. The CDR3 DNA reads as TGTGCCAGCTCACCCGGGGGGAACACTGAAGCTTTCTTT. This translates into CASSPGGNTEAFF.

The chain couples TRBV2 to TRBJ1-4; D is undetermined. This CDR3 region has 12 residues. The V end was cut by 4 bases, the J end by 8 bases, with 8 bases between. The germline V gene encodes CDR1 SNHLY and CDR2 FYNNEI. The CDR3 spells CASSAGQEKLFF. Here the CDR3 DNA reads TGTGCCAGCAGTGCGGGTCAGGAAAAACTGTTTTTT.

This clone has a handful of counts. The rearrangement uses TRBV7-2 and TRBJ1-6; perhaps TRBD1 as D (6 bases). Trimming pared 5 bases from V and 5 bases from J, leaving 13 bases between. Germline loops: CDR1 SGHTA, CDR2 FQGNSA. This CDR3 region has 15 residues. This chain's CDR3 is CASSDYRVNNSPLHF. CDR3 in DNA: TGTGCCAGCAGCGACTACAGGGTTAATAATTCACCCCTCCACTTT.

The CDR3 sequence is CAWGPGQGNTGELFF. DNA of the CDR3: TGTGCCTGGGGGCCGGGACAGGGGAACACCGGGGAGCTGTTTTTT. The chain employs TRBV30 and TRBJ2-2; the match to TRBD1 covers 9 bases. Trimming removed 5 bases from V and 1 base from J; junction bases left unmatched: 5. This CDR3 region has 15 residues. Germline lookup yields CDR1 GTSNPN and CDR2 SVGIG (reference sequence).

This clone came up a few times. V is TRBV11-2 and J is TRBJ1-6, with TRBD1 matching over 8 bases. The CDR3 totals 15 residues. Trimming cost V 5 bases and J 8 bases; bases outside gene matches: 8. The germline CDR1 and CDR2 sequences are SGHAT and FQNNGV. In nucleotides, the CDR3 is TGTGCCAGCAGCCCAAGGACAGGGTTACATTCACCCCTCCACTTT. Protein product: CASSPRTGLHSPLHF.

The chain joins TRBV4-1 to TRBJ1-2; 7 nucleotides agree with TRBD1. CDR1 MGHRA and CDR2 YSYEKL come from the germline V gene. V trimming: 2 bases; J trimming: 7 bases; junction bases outside the gene matches: 7. CDR3 length: 14 residues. CDR3 sequence (DNA): TGCGCCAGCAGCCAACCCGACAGGGCGGGTGGCTACACCTTC. Translation gives CASSQPDRAGGYTF.

CDR3: CASSRSETSYEQYF. For the CDR3, the DNA is TGCGCCAGCAGTCGCAGTGAAACCTCCTACGAGCAGTACTTC. The V call is TRBV4-3, the J call TRBJ2-7; D ambiguous. V lost 6 bases and J lost 0, with 12 bases in between. Germline-derived CDR1 and CDR2 are LGHNA and YSLEER. This CDR3 comprises 14 residues.

This clone was detected a few times. This chain joins TRBV18 and TRBJ2-2, with D maybe TRBD2 (5 bases). The CDR3 covers 16 residues. Trimming shortened V by 3 bases and J by 1 base, and 12 bases separated the two germline ends. Germline V gene data show CDR1 as KGHSH and CDR2 as LQKENI. The CDR3 DNA follows: TGTGCCAGCTCACCGCTAGCCGTCAAGAACACCGGGGAGCTGTTTTTT. This gives the protein CASSPLAVKNTGELFF.

Of note for this clone: This sample includes further DNA sequences coding for the same CDR3. The genes are TRBV19 and TRBJ1-2, with 9 bases matching TRBD1. The V and J ends lost 4 bases and 4 bases, in that order; junction bases with no gene match: 4. This CDR3 is built from 14 residues. In germline, CDR1 is LNHDA, CDR2 SQIVND (reference sequence). CDR3 amino acids: CASSTGQGPYGYTF. The CDR3 nucleotides read TGTGCCAGTAGTACCGGACAGGGGCCCTATGGCTACACCTTC.

Only a few counts were recorded for this clone. V gene TRBV5-1 combines with J gene TRBJ1-1; weak D call: TRBD1 (6 bases). Trimming removed 4 bases from V and 2 bases from J, with 15 bases in between. Germline-derived CDR1 and CDR2 are SGHRS and YFSETQ. The CDR3 loop spans 15 amino acids. The CDR3 loop reads CASSGNQGFNTEAFF. The CDR3 nucleotides read TGCGCCAGCAGCGGCAACCAGGGGTTTAACACTGAAGCTTTCTTT.

This chain links TRBV12-5 with TRBJ2-2, with D hard to call. Trimming shortened V by 5 bases and J by 4 bases, and 11 bases separated the two germline ends. Germline loops: CDR1 LGHNT, CDR2 FRNRAP. The CDR3 covers 14 residues. DNA of the CDR3: TGTGCTAGTGGTCTCGCCTCTATCACCGGGGAGCTGTTTTTT. Translated, it gives CASGLASITGELFF. The full variable domain, its missing parts supplied by reference TRBV12-5 and TRBJ2-2, is DARVTQTPRHKVTEMGQEVTMRCQPILGHNTVFWYRQTMMQGLELLAYFRNRAPLDDSGMPKDRFSAEMPDATLATLKIQPSEPRDSAVYFCASGLASITGELFFGEGSRLTVL.

V gene TRBV18 combines with J gene TRBJ1-2; D is possibly TRBD1 (5 bases). The CDR3 is 15 residues long. V lost 0 bases and J lost 0, with 8 bases in between. Germline loops: CDR1 KGHSH, CDR2 LQKENI. The CDR3 sequence: CASSPPTVSNYGYTF. The CDR3, as DNA: TGTGCCAGCTCACCACCGACAGTGTCTAACTATGGCTACACCTTC.

This clone appeared once. The chain recombines TRBV7-3 with TRBJ1-1; TRBD1 might be the D (6 bases). The V end was cut by 5 bases, the J end by 0 bases, with 10 bases between. CDR1 is SGHTA and CDR2 is FQGTGA in the germline V gene. The CDR3 runs to 14 residues. For the CDR3, the DNA is TGTGCCAGCAGCCTTGGACAGATGAACACTGAAGCTTTCTTT. Amino acid sequence: CASSLGQMNTEAFF.

This clone showed up just a few times. V usage is TRBV6-6 and J usage is TRBJ2-7; 7 positions agree with TRBD1. Losses at the gene ends were 0 bases for V and 9 bases for J; bases not matched to a gene: 2. Germline V gene data show CDR1 as MNHNY and CDR2 as SVGAGI (reference sequence). The CDR3 has 12 amino acids. CDR3: CASSYSRGMQYF. Here the CDR3 DNA reads TGTGCCAGCAGTTACTCCAGGGGGATGCAGTACTTC.

CDR3 region: CASSLLVGTNYGYTF. In DNA, the CDR3 is TGTGCCAGCAGCTTGTTGGTGGGCACTAACTATGGCTACACCTTC. V gene TRBV5-6 combines with J gene TRBJ1-2; D uncertain. CDR3 length: 15 amino acids. Germline values: CDR1 SGHDT, CDR2 YYEEEE. The germline V and J ends were trimmed by 1 base and 0 bases, with 10 bases remaining between them.

This clone was counted between two and nine times. This chain connects TRBV7-9 to TRBJ1-2; D remains unclear. The V and J ends lost 4 bases and 4 bases respectively, with 4 bases between them. This CDR3 spans 11 amino acids. Germline lookup yields CDR1 SEHNR and CDR2 FQNEAQ (reference sequence). The CDR3 protein is CASSSLYGYTF. The CDR3 DNA follows: TGTGCCAGCAGCTCCCTCTATGGCTACACCTTC.

The chain employs TRBV7-2 and TRBJ2-7, with unresolved D. The germline gives CDR1 SGHTA, CDR2 FQGNSA. The CDR3 consists of 13 residues. The V end lost 1 base, the J end lost 3 bases, and 7 bases lay between the germline ends. The CDR3: CASSLESIYEQYF. The CDR3 DNA reads TGTGCCAGCAGCTTAGAGAGCATCTACGAGCAGTACTTC.

The CDR3 protein is CATSRDAESGNTIYF. The CDR3 nucleotides read TGTGCCACCAGCAGAGATGCAGAATCTGGAAACACCATATATTTT. This chain joins TRBV15 and TRBJ1-3; D is undetermined. Looked up from germline, CDR1 is LNHNV and CDR2 is YYDKDF (reference sequence). CDR3 length: 15 amino acids. V shed 0 bases and J shed 1 base, with 7 bases lying between them.

The chain carries TRBV6-2 or TRBV6-3 and TRBJ1-2, with a weak D call TRBD1 (6 bases). Germline-derived CDR1 and CDR2 are MNHEY and SVGEGT. V lost 2 bases and J lost 6, with 19 bases in between. CDR3 size: 16 residues. The CDR3 DNA reads TGTGCCAGCAGTTACAGGCTCGGGTGGACAGAAGATGGCTACACCTTC. Residues: CASSYRLGWTEDGYTF.

The gene calls are TRBV6-6 and TRBJ1-1, with D unclear. V lost 6 bases and J lost 1, with 12 bases in between. Germline lookup yields CDR1 MNHNY and CDR2 SVGAGI (reference sequence). The CDR3 runs to 14 residues. The CDR3 DNA reads TGTGCCAGCAGGGCCGATTCAAAGAACACTGAAGCTTTCTTT. Translating gives CASRADSKNTEAFF.

V is TRBV6-5 and J is TRBJ1-2, with 8 bases that match TRBD1. This CDR3 spans 14 amino acids. Losses at the gene ends were 5 bases for V and 2 bases for J; bases not matched to a gene: 4. Germline V lookup: CDR1 MNHEY, CDR2 SVGAGI. The CDR3 spells CASSKGQANYGYTF. CDR3 nucleotides: TGTGCCAGCAGTAAGGGACAGGCCAACTATGGCTACACCTTC.

This chain connects TRBV15 to TRBJ2-1, with TRBD2 as a possible D gene (5 bases). The CDR3 spans 16 residues. CDR1 is LNHNV, CDR2 YYDKDF, per germline (reference sequence). Trimming pared 0 bases from V and 0 bases from J, leaving 9 bases between. CDR3 in amino acids: CATSRDSGRSYNEQFF. The CDR3 DNA reads TGTGCCACCAGCAGAGACAGCGGTCGCTCCTACAATGAGCAGTTCTTC. The variable domain in full, with the rest retrieved from reference TRBV15 and TRBJ2-1, is DAMVIQNPRYQVTQFGKPVTLSCSQTLNHNVMYWYQQKSSQAPKLLFHYYDKDFNNEADTPDNFQSRRPNTSFCFLDIRSPGLGDTAMYLCATSRDSGRSYNEQFFGPGTRLTVL.

The chain combines TRBV28 with TRBJ2-2; 9 bases line up with TRBD1. CDR3 length: 15 residues. Germline CDR1 is MDHEN and CDR2 is SYDVKM. The V and J ends lost 2 bases and 4 bases, in that order; junction bases with no gene match: 2. The CDR3 reads CASSLNRGRTGELFF. The DNA for the CDR3 is TGTGCCAGCAGTTTAAACAGGGGGCGCACCGGGGAGCTGTTTTTT.